Listed below are T cell receptor beta chains from one sample, sequenced in a study of metastatic and nonmetastatic thyroid tumors. Through MiXCR, TCRdb re-clonotyped the PCR reads. Here the sample spans some 20,000 clones, around 17% being singletons. The material sequenced was blood. These receptors came from a male donor with papillary thyroid cancer or a benign thyroid nodule (not recorded which). Some clones in this sample may be carry-over from other donors' samples. Each CDR3 is given with its conserved first and last residue. D genes are given only for firm matches. Expanded clones get a size class; other rows say once, few or many, or leave the size out.

J | D | length | size | V | DNA | CDR3
TRBJ2-7 | TRBD2 | 15 | many | TRBV5-1 | TGCGCCAGCAGCCGCTCGGGAGGGCCTTCGACCGAGCAGTACTTC | CASSRSGGPSTEQYF
TRBJ1-6 | TRBD1 | 13 | many | TRBV19 | TGTGCCAGTGGACAGGGTAATAATTCACCCCTCCACTTT | CASGQGNNSPLHF
TRBJ2-5 | TRBD1 | 13 | many | TRBV5-1 | TGCGCCAGCAGATCCAGGGGGTCTGAGACCCAGTACTTC | CASRSRGSETQYF
TRBJ2-5 | . | 13 | many | TRBV7-3 | TGTGCCAGCAGCTTGGGTATTGGGGAGACCCAGTACTTC | CASSLGIGETQYF
TRBJ2-7 | TRBD1 | 16 | medium-sized | TRBV7-8 | TGTGCCAGCAGCTCGACGGGACAGGGGCTCCCCTACGAGCAGTACTTC | CASSSTGQGLPYEQYF
TRBJ2-1 | . | 16 | . | TRBV7-6 | TGTGCCAGCAGCTTAGGACCAGGACAGACTAAACATGGGCAGTTCTTC | CASSLGPGQTKHGQFF
TRBJ2-7 | TRBD2 | 14 | few | TRBV6-2/TRBV6-3 | TGTGCCAGCAGTATTGTTAGCGGGGCCTACGAGCAGTACTTC | CASSIVSGAYEQYF
TRBJ2-6 | . | 14 | . | TRBV9 | TGTGGCAGCAGCTATACAGTGGGGGCCAACGTCCTGACTTTC | CGSSYTVGANVLTF
TRBJ1-1 | TRBD1 | 16 | many | TRBV5-1 | TGCGCCAGCAGCGAGCAGGGGGTAATTGGAGGCACTGAAGCTTTCTTT | CASSEQGVIGGTEAFF
TRBJ2-5 | . | 16 | many | TRBV7-9 | TGTGCCAGCAGCGAACCCCCTCTCGGGAGTCGAGAGACCCAGTACTTC | CASSEPPLGSRETQYF
TRBJ2-1 | . | 15 | many | TRBV27 | TGTGCCAGCAGTTTAGGAGCCGGGGGTTACAATGAGCAGTTCTTC | CASSLGAGGYNEQFF
TRBJ2-5 | TRBD2 | 16 | many | TRBV19 | TGTGCCAGTAGTACAACCGGGACTAGCGGGAGTGAGACCCAGTACTTC | CASSTTGTSGSETQYF
TRBJ2-2 | . | 15 | few | TRBV28 | TGTGCCAGCAGTCCGGGGTCCGGTGACACCGGGGAGCTGTTTTTT | CASSPGSGDTGELFF
TRBJ1-4 | TRBD1 | 15 | many | TRBV11-2 | TGTGCCAGCAGCCCCCCGGGGGCAGGGGGGGAAAAACTGTTTTTT | CASSPPGAGGEKLFF
TRBJ1-2 | TRBD1 | 17 | many | TRBV6-5 | TGTGCCAGCAGATTACCGGGACAGGGGGCTGGCGGCTATGGCTACACCTTC | CASRLPGQGAGGYGYTF
TRBJ1-1 | . | 15 | many | TRBV11-3 | TGTGCCAGCAGCTTATTGGGTAACAGGAACACTGAAGCTTTCTTT | CASSLLGNRNTEAFF
TRBJ1-1 | . | 14 | many | TRBV10-2 | TGCGCCAGCAGGAGACAGATACTGAACACTGAAGCTTTCTTT | CASRRQILNTEAFF
TRBJ1-1 | TRBD1 | 15 | many | TRBV7-9 | TGTGCCAGCAGCTCCTGGACAGGGGGAAACACTGAAGCTTTCTTT | CASSSWTGGNTEAFF
TRBJ2-1 | TRBD2 | 12 | many | TRBV12-3/TRBV12-4 | TGTGCCAGCAGGGGGGGAGGGGATGAGCAGTTCTTC | CASRGGGDEQFF
TRBJ1-5 | . | 14 | many | TRBV6-1 | TGTGCCAGCAGTCTGACATCGAGCAATCAGCCCCAGCATTTT | CASSLTSSNQPQHF
TRBJ2-7 | TRBD1 | 13 | many | TRBV6-1 | TGTGCCAGCAGTCCGACAGGGTTCGGCGAGCAGTACTTC | CASSPTGFGEQYF
TRBJ1-1 | . | 14 | few | TRBV19 | TGTGCCTGTAGTTTTATGGGGGTTGGTACTGAAGCTTTCTTT | CACSFMGVGTEAFF
TRBJ2-7 | TRBD1 | 15 | many | TRBV28 | TGTGCCAGCAGGTCGACAGGGGCGAAATCCTACGAGCAGTACTTC | CASRSTGAKSYEQYF
TRBJ2-7 | . | 13 | many | TRBV12-3/TRBV12-4 | TGTGCCAGCAGTTTAGCGACAGACTACGAGCAGTACTTC | CASSLATDYEQYF
TRBJ2-1 | TRBD2 | 17 | . | TRBV5-1 | TGCGCCAGCATCTTGCTTGGCGGGGGAACCTTCGACAATGAGCAGTTCTTC | CASILLGGGTFDNEQFF
TRBJ2-7 | TRBD1 | 14 | . | TRBV20-1 | TGCAGTGCTAGGGGGACAGGATCTTTATGGGAGCAGTACTTC | CSARGTGSLWEQYF
TRBJ1-4 | . | 11 | many | TRBV3-1 | TGTGCCAGCAGCCAAGGAGAAAAACTGTTTTTT | CASSQGEKLFF
TRBJ2-5 | TRBD2 | 14 | many | TRBV5-4 | TGTGCCAGCAGCGCAGGACTAGATCGGGAGACCCAGTACTTC | CASSAGLDRETQYF
TRBJ2-1 | . | 15 | . | TRBV4-1 | TGCGCCAGCAGCCAACGTTCTGTAGGGGGGAATGAGCAGTTCTTC | CASSQRSVGGNEQFF
TRBJ2-7 | . | 15 | many | TRBV20-1 | TGCAGTGCTAGAAGTCCGACCGGGGGCGGTTACGAGCAGTACTTC | CSARSPTGGGYEQYF
TRBJ2-7 | TRBD2 | 15 | many | TRBV6-1 | TGTGCCAGCAGTGAAACTAGCGGGACTCTCTACGAGCAGTACTTC | CASSETSGTLYEQYF
TRBJ1-5 | . | 13 | many | TRBV15 | TGTGCCACCAGCAGAGTAACACATCAGCCCCAGCATTTT | CATSRVTHQPQHF
TRBJ2-3 | . | 12 | many | TRBV13 | TGTGCCAGCAGCTTAGGCTCAGATGGGCAGTATTTT | CASSLGSDGQYF
TRBJ2-7 | . | 14 | many | TRBV19 | TGTGCCAGTAGTATAGTACGGCAGCCCTACGAGCAGTACTTC | CASSIVRQPYEQYF
TRBJ2-5 | TRBD2 | 15 | many | TRBV7-7 | TGTGCTAGCAGCTTAGGGGAGGGGATAGGAGAGACCCAGTACTTC | CASSLGEGIGETQYF
TRBJ2-7 | TRBD1 | 16 | . | TRBV6-1 | TGTGCCAGCAGTGAAGCGGCAGGGACAGGGGGCTACGAGCAGTACTTT | CASSEAAGTGGYEQYF
TRBJ2-7 | TRBD1 | 15 | many | TRBV28 | TGTGCCAGCAGGGCACAGGGGGCTTTCTCCTACGAGCAGTACTTC | CASRAQGAFSYEQYF
TRBJ2-1 | TRBD2 | 17 | many | TRBV27 | TGTGCCAGCAGTCCCGGACCGGGACTAGGGTGGAGCAATGAGCAGTTCTTC | CASSPGPGLGWSNEQFF
TRBJ2-1 | . | 13 | many | TRBV27 | TGTGCCAGCAGTTATACTCCAGCGTATGAGCAGTTCTTC | CASSYTPAYEQFF
TRBJ2-5 | . | 16 | medium-sized | TRBV4-1 | TGCGCCAGCAGCCTTAACCGGGGTCCCGCTTCGGAGACCCAGTACTTC | CASSLNRGPASETQYF
TRBJ2-7 | . | 17 | many | TRBV28 | TGTGCCAGCAGCCCCACCCCGGCCGGGATACCACCCTACGAGCAGTACTTC | CASSPTPAGIPPYEQYF
TRBJ1-2 | TRBD1 | 12 | many | TRBV24-1 | TGTGCCACCAGTCAGGGGGCAGGTGGCTACACCTTC | CATSQGAGGYTF
TRBJ1-2 | . | 14 | many | TRBV9 | TGTGCCAGCAGCGTAGAAGGCACCGGGGGTGGCTACACCTTC | CASSVEGTGGGYTF
TRBJ1-1 | . | 14 | many | TRBV19 | TGTGCCAGTAGTATGGCGGGGAGGAGGACTGAAGCTTTCTTT | CASSMAGRRTEAFF
TRBJ2-5 | TRBD1 | 17 | many | TRBV28 | TGTGCCTCGGGAACAGGGGGCATCTTGGAAGGACAAGAGACCCAGTACTTC | CASGTGGILEGQETQYF
TRBJ2-3 | . | 12 | many | TRBV3-1 | TGTGCCAGCAGCCAAGATAGGCTCTCGCAGTATTTT | CASSQDRLSQYF
TRBJ2-7 | . | 15 | . | TRBV7-8 | TGTGCCAGCAGCTTAGTTCCGGGAGAAGTGCGGGAGCAGTACTTC | CASSLVPGEVREQYF
TRBJ2-1 | TRBD2 | 15 | many | TRBV7-2 | TGTGCCAGCAGCTCGACTAGCGCCGTTTACAATGAGCAGTTCTTC | CASSSTSAVYNEQFF
TRBJ2-7 | . | 15 | medium-sized | TRBV7-2 | TGTGCCAGCAGCCCTTCCGGGACGGGAACCTACGAGCAGTACTTC | CASSPSGTGTYEQYF
TRBJ2-5 | . | 18 | many | TRBV5-6 | TGTGCCAGCAGCTTTCGCCGAGCGGCGGCAAAGCTCCAGGAGACCCAGTACTTC | CASSFRRAAAKLQETQYF
TRBJ2-3 | TRBD2 | 15 | many | TRBV6-2/TRBV6-3 | TGTGCCAGCAGTTATGGAGCGGGAAGCACAGATACGCAGTATTTT | CASSYGAGSTDTQYF
TRBJ2-1 | TRBD2 | 16 | many | TRBV20-1 | TGCAGTGCTAGAGATAATAAACTAGCGGGATACAATGAGCAGTTCTTC | CSARDNKLAGYNEQFF
TRBJ2-5 | . | 15 | medium-sized | TRBV4-2 | TGTGCCAGCAGCCAAGATAAGGCTAGCGTAGAGACCCAGTACTTC | CASSQDKASVETQYF